The present TCR beta chain was sequenced within a study of response to subunit inactivated influenza vaccine. Comments on this clonotype: Its antigen remains unknown.

With V trimmed by 3 bases and J by 5 bases, 6 bases remained unmatched. CDR3 length equals 16 residues. TCRdb ran MiXCR on the RT-PCR reads and lists one entry per CDR3 protein. The table shows about 500,000 distinct CDR3 sequences, with approximately 15% occurring only once. Study-level findings and limits: Only a handful of new T cells, the authors suggested, are recruited with each seasonal influenza vaccination.

The material sequenced was CD4+ T cells sorted from PBMCs, taken less than 25 months after vaccination. The chain recombines TRBV12-3 or TRBV12-4 with TRBJ2-7; 14 bases line up with TRBD2. The receptor was isolated from a man between 50 and 69 years old who received an inactivated influenza vaccine. CDR3 region: CASSFGTSGSWDEQYF. CDR3 coding DNA: TGTGCCAGCAGTTTTGGGACTAGCGGGAGCTGGGACGAGCAGTACTTC.